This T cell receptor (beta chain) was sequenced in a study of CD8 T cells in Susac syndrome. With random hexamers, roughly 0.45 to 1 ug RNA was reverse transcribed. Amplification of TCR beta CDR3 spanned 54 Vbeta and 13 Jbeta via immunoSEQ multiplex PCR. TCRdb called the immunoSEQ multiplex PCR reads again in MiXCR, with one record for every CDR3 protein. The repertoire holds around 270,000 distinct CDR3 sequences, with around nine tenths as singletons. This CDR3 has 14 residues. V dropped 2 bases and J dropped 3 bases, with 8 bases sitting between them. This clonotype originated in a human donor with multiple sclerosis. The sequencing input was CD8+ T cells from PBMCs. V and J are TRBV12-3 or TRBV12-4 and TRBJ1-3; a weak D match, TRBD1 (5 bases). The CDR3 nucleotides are TGTGCCAGCAGTTTACAGGGAAGTGGAAACACCATATATTTT. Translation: CASSLQGSGNTIYF.